Presented here are 12 T cell receptor beta chains from one specimen sequenced in a study of T cells in tuberculosis. Time point denoted: new active TB diagnosis, blood taken before or within 7 days of starting treatment. Sequenced by immunoSEQ multiplex PCR; TCRdb stores in-frame clones only, minus some. The data show about 34,000 clones, 91% seen once. Source: PBMCs, taken at tuberculosis diagnosis. The receptor set was obtained from an adult with tuberculosis.

Only a few counts were recorded for this clone. V is TRBV6-4 and J is TRBJ2-3; 7 bases align to TRBD2. After removal of 0 bases from V and 4 bases from J, the junction contained 7 bases not matched to a gene. Germline V gene data show CDR1 as MRHNA and CDR2 as SNTAGT. The CDR3 runs 16 residues. The CDR3 is CASSDSGTGGADTQYF. Here the CDR3 DNA reads TGTGCCAGCAGTGACTCAGGGACGGGAGGAGCAGATACGCAGTATTTT.

Remarks on this clone: The junction does not match germline at one end; this may be a read error. The sample has other DNA sequences that encode this CDR3 too. V gene TRBV2 combines with J gene TRBJ1-1; unclear D gene. From germline, CDR1 is SNHLY and CDR2 FYNNEI. This CDR3 region has 14 residues. CDR3 DNA sequence: TGTGCCAGTAGTGATTGGCAGGAGAACACTGAAGCTTTCTTT. Protein product: CASSDWQENTEAFF.

The V call is TRBV10-2, the J call TRBJ2-1, with D possibly matching TRBD2 (5 bases). The CDR3 is 10 residues long. V shed 4 bases and J shed 10 bases, with 5 bases lying between them. Per the germline V gene, CDR1 is WSHSY and CDR2 is SAAADI. This CDR3 is CASSGGEQFF. DNA for the CDR3: TGCGCCAGCAGTGGAGGGGAGCAGTTCTTC.

The rearrangement joins TRBV30 to TRBJ2-2; D gene uncertain. Per germline, CDR1 GTSNPN and CDR2 SVGIG (reference sequence). This CDR3 has 10 amino acids. The CDR3 loop is CAMYTGELFF. The CDR3 coding sequence is TGTGCTATGTACACCGGGGAGCTGTTTTTT.

The chain carries TRBV29-1 and TRBJ1-2, with unresolved D. The ends were cut back, 2 bases at V and 7 bases at J, with 8 bases in the middle. This CDR3 comprises 11 residues. CDR1 is SQVTM and CDR2 is ANQGSEA in the germline V gene. The CDR3 DNA reads as TGCAGCGTTGAATCTGCGGGTGGCTACACCTTC. Translated: CSVESAGGYTF.

The chain employs TRBV6-6 and TRBJ2-7; weak D call: TRBD2 (7 bases). The germline CDR1 and CDR2 sequences are MNHNY and SVGAGI (reference sequence). V was clipped by 6 bases and J by 6 bases, with 18 bases between them. The CDR3 is made up of 14 amino acids. CDR3 nucleotide sequence: TGTGCCAGCAGCCTTACACAGGGCGGGGGCGAGCAGTACGTC. Its translation is CASSLTQGGGEQYV.

V and J are TRBV29-1 and TRBJ2-1; D is ambiguous. Germline CDR1 SQVTM, CDR2 ANQGSEA. Trimming took 8 bases from V and 5 from J, leaving 10 bases between them. The CDR3 is 11 amino acids. CDR3 amino acids: CSSFRNNEQFF. CDR3 DNA: TGCAGCTCCTTCAGGAACAATGAGCAGTTCTTC.

The chain is built from TRBV21-1 and TRBJ1-2; the D call of TRBD1 is as the table states it, not checked on the DNA. TRBV21-1 has pseudogene status. The CDR3 length is 14 residues. The CDR3 sequence: CASSILTGSYGYTF. DNA of the CDR3: TGTGCCAGCAGCATCCTAACAGGGTCGTACGGCTACACCTTC.

The rearrangement links TRBV2 to TRBJ1-5, with 10 bases fitting TRBD1. J lost 7 bases, V lost 2 bases, and 2 bases had no gene match. Germline V gene lookup returns CDR1 SNHLY and CDR2 FYNNEI. The CDR3 runs 14 residues. CDR3 DNA: TGTGCCAGCAGTGAACGGACAGGGGGACAGCCCCAGCATTTT. Its translation is CASSERTGGQPQHF.

This clone was recorded a few times. The rearrangement uses TRBV4-3 and TRBJ2-7, with D possibly being TRBD1 (6 bases). The CDR3 is 14 amino acids. Germline-derived CDR1 and CDR2 are LGHNA and YSLEER. Trimming took 0 bases from V and 9 from J, leaving 15 bases between them. The CDR3: CASSQDQLGGAQYF. The CDR3 DNA reads TGCGCCAGCAGCCAAGATCAATTAGGGGGAGCGCAGTACTTC.

This chain's CDR3 is CASSLGGGLSAFF. The CDR3 bases are TGTGCCAGCAGCTTGGGCGGGGGATTATCTGCTTTCTTT. The chain has TRBV5-6 and TRBJ1-1, with D possibly being TRBD1 (5 bases). Trimming cost V 0 bases and J 11 bases, with 14 bases left between them. Germline assignment: CDR1 SGHDT and CDR2 YYEEEE. CDR3 length: 13 residues.

V usage is TRBV14 and J usage is TRBJ2-3, with D maybe TRBD2 (5 bases). The ends were cut back, 4 bases at V and 3 bases at J, with 17 bases in the middle. CDR1 SGHDN and CDR2 FVKESK come from the germline V gene. This CDR3 is 16 amino acids long. Here the CDR3 reads CASSPLTGEHTDTQYF. CDR3 in DNA: TGTGCCAGCAGCCCCCTGACCGGGGAACATACAGATACGCAGTATTTT.